These 7 T cell receptor beta chains were sequenced from one sample in a study of control samples from healthy donors and cancer patients. Produced via immunoSEQ multiplex PCR; TCRdb's table is partial and in-frame only. The table records around 130,000 clones, 89% of them present only once. Material for sequencing was PBMCs. Receptors were obtained from a man aged 45 to 65 with head and neck cancer.

This rearrangement joins TRBV5-1 to TRBJ1-4; D not resolved. The CDR3 is 15 amino acids. V gave up 2 bases and J gave up 8 bases, with 16 bases separating them. Germline V gene sequence: CDR1 SGHRS, CDR2 YFSETQ. Here the CDR3 reads CASSLRSQFGEKLFF. Here the CDR3 DNA reads TGCGCCAGCAGCTTACGTTCACAGTTTGGAGAAAAACTGTTTTTT. Supplemented by reference TRBV5-1 and TRBJ1-4, the full variable domain reads KAGVTQTPRYLIKTRGQQVTLSCSPISGHRSVSWYQQTPGQGLQFLFEYFSETQRNKGNFPGRFSGRQFSNSRSEMNVSTLELGDSALYLCASSLRSQFGEKLFFGSGTQLSVL.

In its sample, this clone was seen once. V and J are TRBV28 and TRBJ2-7; 10 nucleotides match TRBD2. From germline, CDR1 is MDHEN and CDR2 SYDVKM. The CDR3 length is 15 residues. The ends lost 5 bases at V and 9 bases at J; junction bases unmatched: 13. This CDR3 is CASSRPGLATPGQYF. CDR3 nucleotides: TGTGCCAGCAGTAGGCCGGGACTAGCGACCCCGGGGCAGTACTTC. Combining the CDR3 with reference TRBV28 and TRBJ2-7 gives the whole variable domain DVKVTQSSRYLVKRTGEKVFLECVQDMDHENMFWYRQDPGLGLRLIYFSYDVKMKEKGDIPEGYSVSREKKERFSLILESASTNQTSMYLCASSRPGLATPGQYFGPGTRLTVT.

The chain couples TRBV4-1 to TRBJ1-5; perhaps TRBD1 as D (6 bases). The V end was cut by 2 bases, the J end by 3 bases, with 11 bases between. Germline CDR1 MGHRA, CDR2 YSYEKL. This CDR3 region has 15 residues. CDR3 in DNA: TGCGCCAGCAGCCAATCTCGACAGGCCAATCAGCCCCAGCATTTT. It yields the protein CASSQSRQANQPQHF.

The V gene is TRBV2, the J gene TRBJ1-2, with no clear D. The CDR3 runs to 10 residues. Trimming pared 11 bases from V and 5 bases from J, leaving 9 bases between. CDR1 is SNHLY and CDR2 is FYNNEI in the germline V gene. The CDR3 spells CAPSRYGYTF. The CDR3, as DNA: TGTGCCCCCTCCCGGTATGGCTACACCTTC. Combining the CDR3 with reference TRBV2 and TRBJ1-2 gives the whole variable domain EPEVTQTPSHQVTQMGQEVILRCVPISNHLYFYWYRQILGQKVEFLVSFYNNEISEKSEIFDDQFSVERPDGSNFTLKIRSTKLEDSAMYFCAPSRYGYTFGSGTRLTVV.

The genes are TRBV2 and TRBJ2-7, with TRBD1 matching 7 bases. V gave up 6 bases and J gave up 1 base; unmatched junction bases: 6. Looked up from germline, CDR1 is SNHLY and CDR2 is FYNNEI. CDR3 length: 14 residues. CDR3 bases: TGTGCCAGCAGGGTGGGACAGCGTTCCTACGAGCAGTACTTC. Amino acids: CASRVGQRSYEQYF.

The chain links TRBV5-4 to TRBJ2-7; 8 nucleotides agree with TRBD2. J gave up 1 base and V 5 bases, and 17 bases lay outside the gene matches. The CDR3 length is 18 residues. Germline assignment: CDR1 SGHNT and CDR2 YYREEE (reference sequence). The CDR3: CASSPGSGQAGASYEQYF. CDR3 in DNA: TGTGCCAGCAGTCCAGGGTCAGGGCAAGCGGGAGCATCCTACGAGCAGTACTTC.

CDR3 in amino acids: CASRTASADTQYF. DNA of the CDR3: TGTGCCAGCCGGACAGCGTCAGCAGATACGCAGTATTTT. This rearrangement joins TRBV27 to TRBJ2-3; possible D gene TRBD1, 6 bases. The CDR3 spans 13 residues. V lost 8 bases to trimming and J lost 4 bases, with 13 bases between them. Looked up from germline, CDR1 is MNHEY and CDR2 is SMNVEV (reference sequence).